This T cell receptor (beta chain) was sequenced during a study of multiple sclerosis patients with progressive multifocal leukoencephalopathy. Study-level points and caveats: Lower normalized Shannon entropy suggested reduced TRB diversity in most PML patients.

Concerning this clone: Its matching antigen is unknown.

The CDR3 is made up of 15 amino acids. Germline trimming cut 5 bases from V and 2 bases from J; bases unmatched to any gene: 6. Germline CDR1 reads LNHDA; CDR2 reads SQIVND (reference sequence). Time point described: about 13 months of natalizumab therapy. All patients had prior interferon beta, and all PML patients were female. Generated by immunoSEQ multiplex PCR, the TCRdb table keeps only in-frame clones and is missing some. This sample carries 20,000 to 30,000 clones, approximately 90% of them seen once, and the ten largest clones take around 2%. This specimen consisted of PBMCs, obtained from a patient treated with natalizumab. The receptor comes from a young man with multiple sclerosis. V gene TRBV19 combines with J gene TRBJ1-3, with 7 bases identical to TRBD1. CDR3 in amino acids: CASSSSQGAGNTIYF. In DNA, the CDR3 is TGTGCCAGTAGTTCGTCTCAGGGGGCTGGAAACACCATATATTTT.